The 21 T cell receptor beta chains below come from one sample, sequenced in a study of cytomegalovirus exposure and HLA in healthy donors. The PCR ran on 60 Vbeta and 13 Jbeta primers. The repertoire was sequenced with immunoSEQ multiplex PCR; TCRdb's copy has only in-frame clones and lacks some. The sample carries around 200,000 clones, roughly 70% recorded once. The specimen was PBMCs. All receptors derive from a male donor in good health and CMV-seronegative.

This chain uses TRBV2 with TRBJ2-7; 8 bases match TRBD1. Looked up from germline, CDR1 is SNHLY and CDR2 is FYNNEI. The CDR3 loop spans 16 amino acids. V lost 6 bases and J lost 1; bases outside the gene matches: 11. Here the CDR3 reads CASRSLRGRRSYEQYF. For the CDR3, the DNA is TGTGCCAGCAGGTCCCTCAGGGGGCGGCGGTCCTACGAGCAGTACTTC.

The chain employs TRBV28 and TRBJ2-1; TRBD2 might be the D (5 bases). V was shortened by 5 bases and J by 0 bases, with 14 bases between the two germline ends. Per the germline V gene, CDR1 is MDHEN and CDR2 is SYDVKM. CDR3 size: 16 residues. The CDR3 is CASSDQSGSSYNEQFF. The CDR3 nucleotides are TGTGCCAGCAGTGATCAAAGCGGCAGCTCCTACAATGAGCAGTTCTTC. Full variable domain (rest looked up from reference TRBV28 and TRBJ2-1): DVKVTQSSRYLVKRTGEKVFLECVQDMDHENMFWYRQDPGLGLRLIYFSYDVKMKEKGDIPEGYSVSREKKERFSLILESASTNQTSMYLCASSDQSGSSYNEQFFGPGTRLTVL.

The chain recombines TRBV30 with TRBJ2-1, with 7 bases identical to TRBD1. The CDR3 contains 15 residues. CDR1 is GTSNPN and CDR2 is SVGIG in the germline V gene (reference sequence). V was clipped by 2 bases and J by 3 bases; unmatched bases: 7. DNA of the CDR3: TGTGCCTGGAGTCCCCGGGCAGGGGGCTACAATGAGCAGTTCTTC. Protein product: CAWSPRAGGYNEQFF.

The chain couples TRBV11-2 to TRBJ1-6; D perhaps matches TRBD1 (5 bases). In germline, CDR1 is SGHAT, CDR2 FQNNGV. The CDR3 loop spans 14 amino acids. Trimming cost V 5 bases and J 3 bases, with 8 bases left between them. The CDR3, as DNA: TGTGCCAGCAGCGGGGGGTACTATAATTCACCCCTCCACTTT. Amino acid sequence: CASSGGYYNSPLHF.

The rearrangement links TRBV29-1 to TRBJ2-7; TRBD1 matches at 8 bases. The J segment lost 6 bases and the V segment lost 8 bases, leaving 15 bases of the junction unmatched. The CDR3 runs 14 residues. Germline lookup yields CDR1 SQVTM and CDR2 ANQGSEA. CDR3 sequence: CSISWTGRPGEQYF. Here the CDR3 DNA reads TGCAGCATTTCGTGGACAGGGAGGCCTGGCGAGCAGTACTTC.

This chain joins TRBV25-1 and TRBJ2-5; 11 bases fit TRBD2. V gave up 4 bases and J gave up 6 bases; unmatched junction bases: 7. Germline V lookup: CDR1 MGHDK, CDR2 SYGVNS. The CDR3 runs to 15 residues. Here the CDR3 reads CASSASGGPGKTQYF. CDR3 bases: TGTGCCAGCAGTGCTAGCGGGGGGCCTGGGAAGACCCAGTACTTC.

The genes are TRBV11-2 and TRBJ1-2; D is possibly TRBD1 (5 bases). Trimming took off 4 bases at V and 4 bases at J, with 16 bases between the two ends. This CDR3 has 15 residues. Germline V CDR1 and CDR2: SGHAT, FQNNGV. CDR3 region: CASSSSGGWGYGYTF. The CDR3 region has the DNA TGTGCCAGCAGCTCGTCTGGGGGGTGGGGCTATGGCTACACCTTC.

This clone occurred once. The CDR3 is CASRLAGANEQFF. CDR3 DNA: TGTGCCTCTAGACTAGCGGGGGCCAATGAGCAGTTCTTC. The chain links TRBV6-6 to TRBJ2-1; 12 bases are a match to TRBD2. This CDR3 comprises 13 residues. V lost 11 bases and J lost 6; bases outside the gene matches: 5. CDR1 and CDR2 from the germline V gene are MNHNY and SVGAGI (reference sequence).

This clone was counted once. The V gene is TRBV9, the J gene TRBJ2-3; 11 positions match TRBD2. Trimming cost V 2 bases and J 4 bases; bases outside gene matches: 6. Germline V gene lookup returns CDR1 SGDLS and CDR2 YYNGEE. The CDR3 contains 16 residues. Here the CDR3 DNA reads TGTGCCAGCAGCGTTATAGCGGGAGGGCCAGCAGATACGCAGTATTTT. Its protein is CASSVIAGGPADTQYF. Looking up the rest from reference TRBV9 and TRBJ2-3 gives the full variable domain: DSGVTQTPKHLITATGQRVTLRCSPRSGDLSVYWYQQSLDQGLQFLIQYYNGEERAKGNILERFSAQQFPDLHSELNLSSLELGDSALYFCASSVIAGGPADTQYFGPGTRLTVL.

V gene TRBV29-1 combines with J gene TRBJ2-5, with 7 bases aligning to TRBD2. V gave up 7 bases and J gave up 2 bases; unmatched junction bases: 4. The CDR3 totals 12 residues. Germline V gives CDR1 SQVTM, CDR2 ANQGSEA. CDR3 loop: CSGLLAQETQYF. As DNA, the CDR3 is TGCAGCGGCCTACTAGCGCAAGAGACCCAGTACTTC.

The rearrangement uses TRBV4-1 and TRBJ1-1; maybe TRBD1 (6 bases). The CDR3 totals 15 residues. Germline CDR1 is MGHRA and CDR2 is YSYEKL. Between the trimmed V and J ends, which lost 1 base and 3 bases, there was a span of 12 bases. The CDR3 DNA reads TGCGCCAGCAGCCAAGGTTATGGGGGCGACACTGAAGCTTTCTTT. This encodes CASSQGYGGDTEAFF.

This clone was observed a few times. This rearrangement joins TRBV6-5 to TRBJ2-3, with TRBD1 matching over 11 bases. The CDR3 covers 14 residues. Germline V gives CDR1 MNHEY, CDR2 SVGAGI. Germline trimming cut 2 bases from V and 5 bases from J; bases unmatched to any gene: 0. The CDR3 nucleotides are TGTGCCAGCAGTTACGGGACAGGGGGAGATACGCAGTATTTT. Its protein is CASSYGTGGDTQYF.

The chain links TRBV6-6 to TRBJ2-5; D unresolved. The J call is doubtful: the DNA matches TRBJ2-7 better. The CDR3 runs 14 residues. Germline V lookup: CDR1 MNHNY, CDR2 SVGAGI (reference sequence). The CDR3 DNA is TGTGCCAGCAGTCCCGTGCTCCCTCCTTACGAGCAGTACTTC. Protein sequence: CASSPVLPPYEQYF.

This clone has only a few counts. CDR3 DNA: TGTGCCAGCAGTTTAGATCTAGCGGGAGGCCGGGGGGCCCAGTACTTC. Its translation is CASSLDLAGGRGAQYF. The J gene is TRBJ2-5, the V gene TRBV28, with TRBD2 identical over 11 bases. The CDR3 sequence is 16 residues long. CDR1 and CDR2 (germline): MDHEN, SYDVKM. V was clipped by 2 bases and J by 9 bases; unmatched bases: 11. Complete variable domain (other parts from reference TRBV28 and TRBJ2-5): DVKVTQSSRYLVKRTGEKVFLECVQDMDHENMFWYRQDPGLGLRLIYFSYDVKMKEKGDIPEGYSVSREKKERFSLILESASTNQTSMYLCASSLDLAGGRGAQYFGPGTRLLVL.

The rearrangement links TRBV27 to TRBJ2-5; 9 bases are a match to TRBD2. The V gene's germline CDR1 is MNHEY and CDR2 SMNVEV (reference sequence). The CDR3 runs to 16 residues. With V trimmed by 0 bases and J by 4 bases, 6 bases remained unmatched. In nucleotides, the CDR3 is TGTGCCAGCAGTTTATCGCCTAGCGGGATAGGAGAGACCCAGTACTTC. It specifies CASSLSPSGIGETQYF.

V gene TRBV10-3 combines with J gene TRBJ1-3, with D perhaps matching TRBD1 (5 bases). V was trimmed by 3 bases and J by 4 bases, leaving 7 bases between them. The CDR3 sequence is 13 residues long. Germline CDR1 reads ENHRY; CDR2 reads SYGVKD. CDR3 nucleotide sequence: TGTGCCATCAGTGATGGGGCGGGAAACACCATATATTTT. Its translation: CAISDGAGNTIYF.

J is TRBJ2-4 and V is TRBV6-5; D may be TRBD1 (5 bases). Trimming stripped 0 bases from V and 1 base from J, with 10 bases between. The CDR3 extends over 16 amino acids. Germline-derived CDR1 and CDR2 are MNHEY and SVGAGI. The CDR3 region is CASSYSTAGAKNIQYF. Written as DNA, the CDR3 is TGTGCCAGCAGTTACTCGACCGCAGGGGCCAAAAACATTCAGTACTTC.

This clone was counted a few times. The V and J genes are TRBV30 and TRBJ2-7, with TRBD1 identical over 7 bases. The CDR3 consists of 14 residues. J gave up 3 bases and V 3 bases, and 8 bases lay outside the gene matches. Germline values: CDR1 GTSNPN, CDR2 SVGIG (reference sequence). The CDR3 protein is CAWSYSGQLYEQYF. The CDR3 coding sequence is TGTGCCTGGAGCTACTCGGGACAGCTCTACGAGCAGTACTTC.

The chain combines TRBV30 with TRBJ1-5; D is unresolved. Per germline, CDR1 GTSNPN and CDR2 SVGIG (reference sequence). This CDR3 comprises 15 residues. The V and J ends lost 2 bases and 5 bases respectively, with 16 bases between them. The CDR3 region has the DNA TGTGCCTGGAGTATTGGGTCCTCCGGAGATCAGCCCCAGCATTTT. It encodes CAWSIGSSGDQPQHF.

The rearrangement joins TRBV20-1 to TRBJ2-1; D remains unclear. This CDR3 is built from 11 residues. Trimming removed 5 bases from V and 1 base from J, with 3 bases in between. Per germline, CDR1 DFQATT and CDR2 SNEGSKA (reference sequence). In nucleotides, the CDR3 is TGCAGTGCTCCTTCCTACAATGAGCAGTTCTTC. As protein: CSAPSYNEQFF.

The chain joins TRBV11-2 to TRBJ1-1; D not resolved. This CDR3 has 13 residues. V was cut by 6 bases and J by 4 bases, with 12 bases left in between. Germline-derived CDR1 and CDR2 are SGHAT and FQNNGV. DNA of the CDR3: TGTGCCAGCAGAACTGGACGGGGCACTGAAGCTTTCTTT. Translating gives CASRTGRGTEAFF.